The entry below gives a single T cell receptor (beta chain) sequence along with its context. Its cognate antigen is unknown. CDR1 is MNHEY and CDR2 is SMNVEV in the germline V gene (reference sequence). Trimming removed 5 bases from V and 2 bases from J, with 15 bases in between. CDR3 size: 15 residues. Measured with immunoSEQ multiplex PCR; TCRdb has only the in-frame clones, and not every one. The table lists 79,000 or so clones, approximately 89% of them singletons, with about 5.4% in the top ten. This sample is part of a study of T cell responses to AZD1222 COVID-19 vaccine. Notes on the study in general: The study reported that nearly half of spike-specific TCRs target unmutated variant regions.

The source material was peripheral blood, sampled 28 days after the second AZD1222 dose. This clonotype was obtained from an adult who received the AZD1222 COVID-19 vaccine. This rearrangement joins TRBV27 to TRBJ1-2, with D possibly TRBD1 on 6 matching bases. CDR3 DNA: TGTGCCAGCAGTAACTCAGGGGCCGTCAACTATGGCTACACCTTC. Protein sequence: CASSNSGAVNYGYTF.